This T cell receptor (beta chain) was captured in a study of T cell responses to AZD1222 COVID-19 vaccine. TCRdb's table, derived via immunoSEQ multiplex PCR, lists solely in-frame clones and lacks some. The table shows 70,000 to 95,000 clones, with 90% occurring only once. Trimming shortened V by 3 bases and J by 3 bases, and 9 bases separated the two germline ends. Germline CDR1 and CDR2: KGHSH and LQKENI. The length of the CDR3 is 13 residues. The sequence was obtained from an adult who received the AZD1222 COVID-19 vaccine. This material consisted of peripheral blood, taken 28 days after the second AZD1222 dose. This chain uses TRBV18 with TRBJ2-7; D might be TRBD1 (5 bases). The CDR3 coding sequence is TGTGCCAGCTCACCGAGGACAAGCTACGAGCAGTACTTC. It translates to CASSPRTSYEQYF.